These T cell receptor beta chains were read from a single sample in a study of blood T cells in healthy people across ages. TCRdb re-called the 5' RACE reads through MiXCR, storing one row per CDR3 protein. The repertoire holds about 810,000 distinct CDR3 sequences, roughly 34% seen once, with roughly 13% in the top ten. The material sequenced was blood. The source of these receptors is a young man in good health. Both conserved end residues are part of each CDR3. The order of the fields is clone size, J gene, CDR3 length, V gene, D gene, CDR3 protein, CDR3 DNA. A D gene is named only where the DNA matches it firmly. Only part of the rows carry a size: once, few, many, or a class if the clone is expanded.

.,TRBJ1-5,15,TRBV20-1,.,CSARQTGSTNQPQHF,TGCAGTGCTAGACAAACAGGCAGCACAAATCAGCCCCAGCATTTT
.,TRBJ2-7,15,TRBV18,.,CASSPSGVSSHEQYF,TGTGCCAGCTCACCCTCAGGGGTTTCTTCCCACGAGCAGTACTTC
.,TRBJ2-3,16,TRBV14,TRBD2,CASSPGGARSQPTQYF,TGTGCCAGCAGCCCCGGGGGGGCCCGCAGCCAGCCTACGCAGTATTTT
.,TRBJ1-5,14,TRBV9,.,CASSVGMGNQPQHF,TGTGCCAGCAGCGTAGGAATGGGCAATCAGCCCCAGCATTTT
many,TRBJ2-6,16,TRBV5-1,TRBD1,CASSLNRGTGANVLTF,TGCGCCAGCAGCTTGAACAGGGGAACTGGGGCCAACGTCCTGACTTTC
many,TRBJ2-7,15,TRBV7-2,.,CASNSEGFRTYEQYF,TGTGCCAGCAACTCAGAGGGGTTCAGGACCTACGAGCAGTACTTC
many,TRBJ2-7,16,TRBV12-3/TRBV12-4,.,CASSPLIGASSYEQYF,TGTGCCAGCAGCCCCTTAATCGGAGCCAGCTCCTACGAGCAGTACTTC
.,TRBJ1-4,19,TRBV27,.,CASSLSSPLHTGAYEKLFF,TGTGCCAGCAGTTTATCCTCCCCACTTCATACCGGGGCCTATGAAAAACTGTTTTTT
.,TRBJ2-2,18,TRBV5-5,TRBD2,CASSLTPIAGGNTGELFF,TGTGCCAGCAGCTTGACCCCAATAGCGGGGGGAAACACCGGGGAGCTGTTTTTT
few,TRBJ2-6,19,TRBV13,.,CASSLSSVRGLSGANVLTF,TGTGCCAGCAGCTTAAGTTCGGTCAGGGGACTCTCTGGGGCCAACGTCCTGACTTTC
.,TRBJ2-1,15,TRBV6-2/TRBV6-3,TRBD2,CASSSLAGGKTEQFF,TGTGCCAGCAGTTCCTTAGCGGGGGGGAAAACTGAGCAGTTCTTC
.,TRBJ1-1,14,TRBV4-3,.,CASSQEIGAAEAFF,TGCGCCAGCAGCCAAGAGATCGGGGCAGCTGAAGCTTTCTTT
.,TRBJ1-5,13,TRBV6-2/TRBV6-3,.,CASSPATPVTQHF,TGTGCCAGCAGCCCCGCGACCCCCGTTACCCAGCATTTT
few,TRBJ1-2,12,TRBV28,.,CASTLQVGGYTF,TGTGCCAGCACACTTCAGGTGGGGGGCTACACCTTC
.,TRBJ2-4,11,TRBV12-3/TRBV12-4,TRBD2,CASRAGGPQYF,TGTGCCAGCAGGGCGGGGGGGCCACAGTACTTC
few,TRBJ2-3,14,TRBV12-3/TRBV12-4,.,CASSLGSSADTQYF,TGTGCCAGCAGTTTAGGCAGTAGCGCAGATACGCAGTATTTT
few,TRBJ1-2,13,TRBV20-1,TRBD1,CSARRGQETGYTF,TGCAGTGCCAGAAGGGGACAGGAGACTGGCTACACCTTC
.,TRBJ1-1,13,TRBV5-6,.,CASSTTANTEAFF,TGTGCCAGCAGCACGACAGCGAACACTGAAGCTTTCTTT
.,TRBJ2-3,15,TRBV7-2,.,CASSLATLGADTQYF,TGTGCCAGCAGCTTAGCGACCCTAGGTGCAGATACGCAGTATTTT
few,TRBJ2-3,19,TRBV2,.,CASKGWATPRTAGTDTQYF,TGTGCCAGCAAGGGATGGGCCACTCCGAGGACCGCCGGCACAGATACGCAGTATTTT
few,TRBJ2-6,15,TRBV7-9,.,CASSRRGSGANVLTF,TGTGCCAGCAGCCGGAGGGGCTCTGGGGCCAACGTCCTGACTTTC
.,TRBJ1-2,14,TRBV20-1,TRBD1,CSASSGQGARGYTF,TGCAGTGCTAGTTCCGGACAGGGGGCGCGAGGCTACACCTTC